This T cell receptor (beta chain) stems from a study of response to subunit inactivated influenza vaccine. Study-wide findings and caveats: Seasonal influenza vaccination, on each occasion, was suggested by the authors to recruit few new T cells.

V lost 8 bases and J lost 3, with 20 bases in between. The CDR3 extends over 16 amino acids. TCRdb used MiXCR to reprocess the RT-PCR reads, holding one entry per CDR3 protein. Of 600,000 to 850,000 distinct CDR3 sequences listed, around 13% are singletons. This clonotype came up a few times. The antigen is not known. Here the sequenced sample was PBMCs from blood, taken 14 days before vaccination. This sequence was found in a man aged 50 to 60 who received an inactivated influenza vaccine. The V gene is TRBV12-3 or TRBV12-4, the J gene TRBJ2-1, with a weak D call TRBD1 (5 bases). The CDR3 loop is CASHPGFRILYNEQFF. CDR3 in DNA: TGTGCCAGCCACCCAGGGTTCCGCATCCTCTACAATGAGCAGTTCTTC.